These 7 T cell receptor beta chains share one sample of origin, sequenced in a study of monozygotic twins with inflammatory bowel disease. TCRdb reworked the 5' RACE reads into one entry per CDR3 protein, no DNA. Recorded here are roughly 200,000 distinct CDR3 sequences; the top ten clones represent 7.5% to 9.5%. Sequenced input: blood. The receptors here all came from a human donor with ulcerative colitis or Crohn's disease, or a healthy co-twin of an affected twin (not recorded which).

This CDR3 is CASSTPGAKNIQYF. The gene calls are TRBV9 and TRBJ2-4. Germline V gene lookup returns CDR1 SGDLS and CDR2 YYNGEE. The CDR3 sequence is 14 residues long.

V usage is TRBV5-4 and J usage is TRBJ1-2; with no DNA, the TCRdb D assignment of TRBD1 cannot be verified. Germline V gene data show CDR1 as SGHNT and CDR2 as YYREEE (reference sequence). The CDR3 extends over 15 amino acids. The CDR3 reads CASSSLQGAGHGYTF.

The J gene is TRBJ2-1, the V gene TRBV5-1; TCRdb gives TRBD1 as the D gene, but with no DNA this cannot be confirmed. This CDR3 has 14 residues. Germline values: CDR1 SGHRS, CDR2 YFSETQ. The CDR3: CASSLFPGGNEQFF.

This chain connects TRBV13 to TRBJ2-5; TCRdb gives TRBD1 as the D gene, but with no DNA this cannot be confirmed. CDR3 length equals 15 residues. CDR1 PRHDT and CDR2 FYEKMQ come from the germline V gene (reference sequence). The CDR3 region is CASSLGLTGEETQYF. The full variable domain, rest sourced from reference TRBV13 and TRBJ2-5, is AAGVIQSPRHLIKEKRETATLKCYPIPRHDTVYWYQQGPGQDPQFLISFYEKMQSDKGSIPDRFSAQQFSDYHSELNMSSLELGDSALYFCASSLGLTGEETQYFGPGTRLLVL.

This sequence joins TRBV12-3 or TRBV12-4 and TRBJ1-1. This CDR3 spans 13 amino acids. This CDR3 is CASTPSLKTEAFF.

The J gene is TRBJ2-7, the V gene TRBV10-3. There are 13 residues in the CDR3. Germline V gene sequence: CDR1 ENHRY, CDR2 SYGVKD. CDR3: CAISESDGYEQYF.

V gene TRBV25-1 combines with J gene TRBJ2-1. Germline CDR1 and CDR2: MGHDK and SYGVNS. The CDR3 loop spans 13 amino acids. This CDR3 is CASSSPSYNEQFF.